Listed here are 23 T cell receptor beta chains from one sample, sequenced in a study of T cell responses to AZD1222 COVID-19 vaccine. TCRdb keeps only in-frame clones here, not all; method: immunoSEQ multiplex PCR. Of around 150,000 clones listed, less than 95% are singletons. The source material was peripheral blood, sampled on day 0 of AZD1222 vaccination. These receptors all stem from an adult in good health.

The V gene is TRBV27, the J gene TRBJ2-1; TRBD1 might be the D (5 bases). This CDR3 has 16 residues. Germline V gene sequence: CDR1 MNHEY, CDR2 SMNVEV (reference sequence). V was shortened by 8 bases and J by 8 bases, with 25 bases between the two germline ends. The CDR3 DNA sequence: TGTGCCAGCGCCCTTCAGGGTCCGTTTATATCCCATGAGCAGTTCTTC. It is translated as CASALQGPFISHEQFF.

This clone was seen only once. The gene calls are TRBV19 and TRBJ1-1; unclear D gene. CDR1 is LNHDA and CDR2 is SQIVND in the germline V gene (reference sequence). With 6 bases removed from V and 4 bases from J, the gap between germline ends came to 9 bases. The CDR3 loop spans 12 amino acids. The CDR3 region is CASSPGSTEAFF. CDR3 DNA: TGTGCCAGTAGCCCCGGGAGCACTGAAGCTTTCTTT.

The chain recombines TRBV28 with TRBJ1-4; a possible D gene is TRBD1 (6 bases). Trimming removed 5 bases from V and 8 bases from J, with 18 bases in between. The CDR3 consists of 15 residues. Per germline, CDR1 MDHEN and CDR2 SYDVKM. The CDR3 protein is CASSRLGGAVEKLFF. The CDR3 nucleotides are TGTGCCAGCAGTCGCCTCGGGGGGGCCGTAGAAAAACTGTTTTTT.

This sequence joins TRBV11-2 and TRBJ1-2, with D tentatively TRBD1 (5 bases). The CDR3 contains 13 residues. V gave up 6 bases and J gave up 1 base, with 9 bases separating them. The germline V gene has CDR1 SGHAT and CDR2 FQNNGV. CDR3 sequence (DNA): TGTGCCAGCAGTCCTGACAGTAACTATGGCTACACCTTC. Protein sequence: CASSPDSNYGYTF.

A few counts support this clone. J is TRBJ1-3 and V is TRBV28; D uncertain. V shed 11 bases and J shed 8 bases, with 19 bases lying between them. The CDR3 sequence is 13 residues long. The germline CDR1 and CDR2 sequences are MDHEN and SYDVKM. This chain's CDR3 is CAPPPGGQDTIYF. DNA for the CDR3: TGTGCCCCGCCTCCGGGAGGGCAGGACACCATATATTTT.

The rearrangement links TRBV10-2 to TRBJ1-4, with D perhaps matching TRBD1 (6 bases). Trimming pared 4 bases from V and 8 bases from J, leaving 17 bases between. The CDR3 runs 15 residues. Germline values: CDR1 WSHSY, CDR2 SAAADI. The CDR3 region has the DNA TGCGCCAGCAGTGTCGGACAGCGGGGATTGGAAAAACTGTTTTTT. Its protein product is CASSVGQRGLEKLFF.

The CDR3 loop is CASSLLSGGDGYTF. The CDR3 DNA reads TGTGCCAGCAGCTTACTCTCAGGGGGCGATGGCTACACCTTC. The gene calls are TRBV7-9 and TRBJ1-2, with 8 bases aligning to TRBD1. This CDR3 comprises 14 residues. V lost 2 bases and J lost 6; bases outside the gene matches: 5. The germline V gene encodes CDR1 SEHNR and CDR2 FQNEAQ (reference sequence).

The genes are TRBV2 and TRBJ1-5; maybe TRBD1 (6 bases). V lost 8 bases, J lost 0 bases, and 11 bases lay in between. CDR1 and CDR2 (germline): SNHLY, FYNNEI. This CDR3 contains 14 residues. The CDR3 sequence: CASGDTFSNQPQHF. DNA of the CDR3: TGTGCCAGCGGGGACACTTTTAGCAATCAGCCCCAGCATTTT. Together with reference TRBV2 and TRBJ1-5, the CDR3 gives the full variable domain: EPEVTQTPSHQVTQMGQEVILRCVPISNHLYFYWYRQILGQKVEFLVSFYNNEISEKSEIFDDQFSVERPDGSNFTLKIRSTKLEDSAMYFCASGDTFSNQPQHFGDGTRLSIL.

The table lists this clone with a count of one. V is TRBV7-6 and J is TRBJ1-1, with TRBD1 matching 7 bases. The CDR3 spans 14 residues. V lost 5 bases and J lost 0; bases outside the gene matches: 3. Germline CDR1 reads SGHVS; CDR2 reads FNYEAQ. The DNA for the CDR3 is TGTGCCAGCAGCCCGGGACAGTTGAACACTGAAGCTTTCTTT. Encoded protein: CASSPGQLNTEAFF.

This rearrangement joins TRBV30 to TRBJ2-3; 11 bases align to TRBD2. V was pared by 4 bases and J by 5 bases, with 5 bases of the junction left unmatched. Germline CDR1 GTSNPN, CDR2 SVGIG (reference sequence). The CDR3 has 14 amino acids. The CDR3 here is CAWKSLAGGDTQYF. The CDR3 DNA follows: TGTGCCTGGAAGTCCCTAGCGGGAGGAGATACGCAGTATTTT.

The chain combines TRBV20-1 with TRBJ1-2, with D uncertain. Trimming pared 0 bases from V and 8 bases from J, leaving 1 base between. Germline values: CDR1 DFQATT, CDR2 SNEGSKA (reference sequence). The CDR3 length is 9 residues. The CDR3 here is CSAREGYTF. The CDR3 region has the DNA TGCAGTGCTAGAGAGGGCTACACCTTC.

Comment on this clone: A much more abundant neighbour one base away suggests this may be a read error. The V and J genes are TRBV7-9 and TRBJ2-2; TRBD1 aligns across 8 bases. J gave up 4 bases and V 7 bases, and 2 bases lay outside the gene matches. CDR3 length equals 13 residues. Germline CDR1 SEHNR, CDR2 FQNEAQ (reference sequence). CDR3 in amino acids: CASTTGVTGELFF. The CDR3 nucleotides read TGTGCCAGCACGACAGGGGTCACCGGGGAGCTGTTTTTT. Looking up the rest from reference TRBV7-9 and TRBJ2-2 gives the full variable domain: DTGVSQNPRHKITKRGQNVTFRCDPISEHNRLYWYRQTLGQGPEFLTYFQNEAQLEKSRLLSDRFSAERPKGSFSTLEIQRTEQGDSAMYLCASTTGVTGELFFGEGSRLTVL.

The chain couples TRBV19 to TRBJ1-2; no clear D gene. The germline CDR1 and CDR2 sequences are LNHDA and SQIVND (reference sequence). Trimming removed 3 bases at V and 6 bases at J, with 17 bases between. The CDR3 runs 15 residues. The CDR3 DNA is TGTGCCAGTAGTATCGGCCGCCTGGGTCTGGATGGCTACACCTTC. Its protein product is CASSIGRLGLDGYTF.

The chain uses TRBV7-8 and TRBJ1-1; 9 positions agree with TRBD1. Germline V gene lookup returns CDR1 SGHVS and CDR2 FQNEAQ. The J segment lost 2 bases and the V segment lost 9 bases, leaving 10 bases of the junction unmatched. The CDR3 totals 15 residues. The CDR3, as DNA: TGTGCCAGTGACTTACTGGGACAGGGCAACACTGAAGCTTTCTTT. Translation gives CASDLLGQGNTEAFF.

V and J are TRBV7-2 and TRBJ2-7; 7 nucleotides align to TRBD2. Trimming at V came to 2 bases and at J to 0 bases, leaving 4 bases not matched to a gene. From germline, CDR1 is SGHTA and CDR2 FQGNSA. CDR3 length: 15 amino acids. CDR3: CASSLTSAISYEQYF. In nucleotides, the CDR3 is TGTGCCAGCAGCTTAACTAGCGCGATCTCCTACGAGCAGTACTTC.

The rearrangement joins TRBV7-8 to TRBJ1-2; 7 bases agree with TRBD1. The V segment lost 6 bases and the J segment 4 bases; nucleotides outside the gene matches: 8. This CDR3 is 14 amino acids long. Germline CDR1 and CDR2: SGHVS and FQNEAQ. The CDR3 protein is CASRGGTASYGYTF. CDR3 in DNA: TGTGCCAGCAGGGGCGGGACAGCTTCCTATGGCTACACCTTC.

This chain uses TRBV12-3 or TRBV12-4 with TRBJ2-1; 8 nucleotides agree with TRBD1. This CDR3 comprises 13 residues. V trimming: 6 bases; J trimming: 2 bases; junction bases outside the gene matches: 0. The CDR3 DNA reads TGTGCCAGCAGGGACAGGGCCTACAATGAGCAGTTCTTC. Protein product: CASRDRAYNEQFF.

The chain joins TRBV2 to TRBJ1-1; D gene uncertain. Per germline, CDR1 SNHLY and CDR2 FYNNEI. V lost 3 bases and J 6 bases, leaving 2 bases between the germline ends. This CDR3 is 10 amino acids long. CDR3 residues: CASSESEAFF. CDR3 bases: TGTGCCAGCAGTGAGTCTGAAGCTTTCTTT.

The CDR3, as DNA: TGCGCCAGCAGCGGCCTTCTCGGGATCTACACTGAAGCTTTCTTT. Residues: CASSGLLGIYTEAFF. The genes are TRBV5-1 and TRBJ1-1; D gene unclear. Germline V CDR1 and CDR2: SGHRS, YFSETQ. The ends were cut back, 4 bases at V and 3 bases at J, with 16 bases in the middle. This CDR3 has 15 residues.

V is TRBV7-8 and J is TRBJ2-5, with 11 bases aligning to TRBD2. The CDR3 length is 16 residues. Germline CDR1 and CDR2: SGHVS and FQNEAQ. The V gene end was trimmed by 6 bases and the J gene end by 1 base; junction bases not matched to a gene: 7. The chain's CDR3 is CASSWGGTSGQETQYF. The CDR3 DNA reads as TGTGCCAGCAGTTGGGGTGGGACTAGCGGCCAAGAGACCCAGTACTTC.

In its sample, this clone was seen a few times. The CDR3 sequence is CASSNPGQTGGAGAEAFF. The CDR3 bases are TGTGCCAGCAGTAATCCTGGACAAACAGGGGGCGCGGGGGCTGAAGCTTTCTTT. This chain joins TRBV5-5 and TRBJ1-1, with 9 bases lining up with TRBD1. The CDR3 has 18 residues. Trimming cost V 5 bases and J 6 bases; bases outside gene matches: 20. Germline CDR1 reads SGHKS; CDR2 reads YYEKEE (reference sequence).

The V gene is TRBV6-5, the J gene TRBJ2-3; D unresolved. Trimming shortened V by 0 bases and J by 0 bases, and 7 bases separated the two germline ends. Germline CDR1 is MNHEY and CDR2 is SVGAGI. The CDR3 has 15 residues. CDR3 in amino acids: CASSYSMTSTDTQYF. CDR3 nucleotides: TGTGCCAGCAGTTACTCGATGACCAGCACAGATACGCAGTATTTT.

This sequence joins TRBV27 and TRBJ1-6; D ambiguous. Germline CDR1 and CDR2: MNHEY and SMNVEV (reference sequence). The V gene lost 7 bases and the J gene lost 7 bases, with 17 bases spanning the gap. This CDR3 comprises 15 residues. CDR3 nucleotide sequence: TGTGCCAGCACCCGCAACCAAGGGCCAAATTCACCCCTCCACTTT. Residues: CASTRNQGPNSPLHF.